Sequencing of this TCR beta chain was carried out in a study of shared clonotypes between healthy human individuals. This CDR3 spans 16 amino acids. The V segment lost 3 bases and the J segment 3 bases; nucleotides outside the gene matches: 8. The V gene's germline CDR1 is GTSNPN and CDR2 SVGIG (reference sequence). Whole-study results and caveats: Sequencing depth was a factor that was expected to affect clonotype sharing among donors. Owing to a small donor count, the genetic and exposure-history diversity represented was limited.

Assay: immunoSEQ multiplex PCR; the TCRdb copy retains only in-frame clones and omits some. The sample includes 75,000 to 100,000 clones, approximately 51% of them seen just once. To note about this clone: What it binds is not known. A far larger clone is one nucleotide away, so this likely arose from a read error.

Everyone who donated was a Caucasian adult who lived in Nashville, Tennessee. The sequenced sample consisted of PBMCs. The TCR originated in a woman aged 40 to 50 in good health. Some clones in this sample may be carry-over from other donors' samples. The V gene is TRBV30, the J gene TRBJ2-2; 9 bases line up with TRBD2. CDR3 sequence: CAWRVSGSLDTGELFF. As DNA, the CDR3 is TGTGCCTGGAGGGTTAGCGGGAGCTTGGACACCGGGGAGCTGTTTTTT.